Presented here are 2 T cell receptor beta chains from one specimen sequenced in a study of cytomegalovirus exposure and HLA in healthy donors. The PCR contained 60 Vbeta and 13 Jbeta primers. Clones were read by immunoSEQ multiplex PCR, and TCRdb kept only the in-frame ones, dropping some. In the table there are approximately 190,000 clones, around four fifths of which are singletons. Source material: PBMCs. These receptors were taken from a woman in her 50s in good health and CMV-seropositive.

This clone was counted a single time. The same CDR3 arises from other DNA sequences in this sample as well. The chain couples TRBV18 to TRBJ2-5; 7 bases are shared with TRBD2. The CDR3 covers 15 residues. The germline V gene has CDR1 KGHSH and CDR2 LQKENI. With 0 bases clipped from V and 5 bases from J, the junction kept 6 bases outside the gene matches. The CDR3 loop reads CASSPPGGGQETQYF. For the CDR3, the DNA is TGTGCCAGCTCACCACCGGGGGGGGGTCAGGAGACCCAGTACTTC. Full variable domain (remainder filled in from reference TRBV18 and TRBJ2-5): NAGVMQNPRHLVRRRGQEARLRCSPMKGHSHVYWYRQLPEEGLKFMVYLQKENIIDESGMPKERFSAEFPKEGPSILRIQQVVRGDSAAYFCASSPPGGGQETQYFGPGTRLLVL.

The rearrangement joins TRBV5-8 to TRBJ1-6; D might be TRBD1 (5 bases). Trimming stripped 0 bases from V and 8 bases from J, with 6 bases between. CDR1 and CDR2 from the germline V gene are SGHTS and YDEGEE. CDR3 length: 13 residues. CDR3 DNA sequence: TGTGCCAGCAGCTTGGGACAGTATTCACCCCTCCACTTT. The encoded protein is CASSLGQYSPLHF.